Following are 22 T cell receptor beta chains from one sample sequenced in a study of tumor-infiltrating lymphocytes in primary liver carcinoma. Co-extraction yielded RNA and DNA from 20-30 mg of unsorted bulk tissue. A primer matching the constant region was used to make TCR beta cDNA from approximately 500 ng of total RNA. Generation of the TCR beta libraries relied on three nested multiplex PCR rounds using slightly modified ARM-PCR. Running 9 to 11 cycles apiece, the first two PCR rounds relied on TRBV1-TRBV30 forward primers together with a C-beta reverse primer. TCRdb reprocessed the multiplex PCR reads via MiXCR and lists one record per CDR3 protein. The sample holds tens of thousands of distinct CDR3 sequences; roughly 77% are singletons and the top ten take around 25%. Material: liver tumor tissue from sampling region 2. This sample's subset: tumor region T2, inferior pole. The receptors here all came from a man aged 40-50 years with primary liver carcinoma and hepatitis B virus infection.

Comment on this clonotype: An end of the junction differs from the germline gene, which may be a read error. The rearrangement uses TRBV14 and TRBJ1-1; 7 positions match TRBD1. Germline CDR1 is SGHDN and CDR2 is FVKESK. The CDR3 totals 12 residues. The CDR3 reads CTSGQDRAEAFF. In DNA form, the CDR3 reads TGTACCAGCGGCCAAGACAGGGCTGAAGCTTTCTTT. The full variable domain, in which reference TRBV14 and TRBJ1-1 provide the parts outside the CDR3, is EAGVTQFPSHSVIEKGQTVTLRCDPISGHDNLYWYRRVMGKEIKFLLHFVKESKQDESGMPNNRFLAERTGGTYSTLKVQPAELEDSGVYFCTSGQDRAEAFFGQGTRLTVV.

A few counts support this clonotype. A much larger clone is a single base away; this may be a read error. The gene calls are TRBV4-1 and TRBJ2-7, with 9 bases that match TRBD2. V lost 5 bases, J lost 3 bases, and 5 bases stayed unmatched. Germline lookup yields CDR1 MGHRA and CDR2 YSYEKL. This CDR3 is 14 amino acids long. CDR3 DNA: TGCGCCAGCAGCTCCCGGCGGGAGGGCTACGAGCAGTACTTC. Translated: CASSSRREGYEQYF.

As for this clonotype: This clone may be a read error of a much larger clone one base away. This chain joins TRBV28 and TRBJ2-3; D gene uncertain. The CDR3 length is 12 residues. CDR1 and CDR2 (germline): MDHEN, SYDVKM. Trimming left V 3 bases short and J 8 bases short, with 9 bases between. The CDR3: CASSLPFATQYF. CDR3 DNA: TGTGCCAGCAGTTTGCCGTTTGCTACGCAGTATTTT.

In this sample, this clonotype turned up a few times. A much more abundant neighbour one base away suggests this may be a read error. The V gene is TRBV12-3 or TRBV12-4, the J gene TRBJ2-7; 7 positions agree with TRBD2. The CDR3 runs 13 residues. In DNA, the CDR3 is TGTGCCAGCAGCCCGGGACGGGACTACGGGCAGTACTTC. Translated: CASSPGRDYGQYF.

The chain recombines TRBV12-3 or TRBV12-4 with TRBJ2-1; D is perhaps TRBD1 or TRBD2 (5 bases each). V was shortened by 6 bases and J by 8 bases, with 17 bases between the two germline ends. CDR3 size: 14 residues. The CDR3 DNA reads TGTGCCAGCAGCCTCCAGAGGGGCAGCGATGAGCAGTTCTTC. Translating gives CASSLQRGSDEQFF.

Notes on this clonotype: No conserved phenylalanine or tryptophan ends this CDR3, so it is likely a read error. The DNA is left out, because the CDR3 cannot be placed on it with certainty; the CDR3 is given as TCRdb lists it. The chain links TRBV11-2 to TRBJ2-2; TRBD1 is the table's D call, not checked against the DNA. Termini included, the CDR3 measures 16 amino acids. CDR1 and CDR2 (germline): SGHAT, FQNNGV. The CDR3 here is CASSSKQASNTGELLL.

Concerning this clonotype itself: One junction end disagrees with the germline gene, perhaps due to a read error. The DNA of the CDR3 is TGCGCCAGCGGCCAAAGGGGGGGCAATAAGAACACTGAAGCTTTCTTT. Its protein product is CASGQRGGNKNTEAFF. The chain links TRBV4-1 to TRBJ1-1, with a weak D call TRBD1 (6 bases). The germline V gene encodes CDR1 MGHRA and CDR2 YSYEKL. This CDR3 comprises 16 residues.

Of note for this clonotype: One end of the junction is discordant with germline, which a read error may explain. The rearrangement links TRBV6-2 or TRBV6-3 to TRBJ2-3; D is unresolved. The CDR3 covers 14 residues. Germline loops: CDR1 MNHEY, CDR2 SVGEGT. CDR3 region: CASSPALRSHTQYF. CDR3 nucleotide sequence: TGCGCCAGCAGTCCAGCCTTAAGGTCACATACGCAGTATTTT.

As concerns this clonotype: At one end the junction does not follow the germline gene, possibly because of a read error. This chain uses TRBV12-3 or TRBV12-4 with TRBJ2-7; possibly TRBD2 for D (5 bases). The CDR3 has 13 amino acids. In DNA, the CDR3 is TGTGCCAGCACCCGACGGGAATATCACGACCAGTACTTC. Translating gives CASTRREYHDQYF.

Remarks on this clonotype: The junction does not match germline at one end; this may be a read error. The J gene is TRBJ2-1, the V gene TRBV30; 7 bases agree with TRBD2. Germline V gene sequence: CDR1 GTSNPN, CDR2 SVGIG (reference sequence). This CDR3 has 14 amino acids. CDR3 in DNA: TGTGCCTGGACGCGGGAGTTCACCTACAATGAACAGTTCTTC. Protein sequence: CAWTREFTYNEQFF.

Details on this clonotype: Given the absence of the conserved phenylalanine or tryptophan at the CDR3 end, a read error is likely. The gene calls are TRBV11-2 and TRBJ2-2; TRBD2 agrees at 9 bases. The CDR3 runs to 16 residues. Germline V CDR1 and CDR2: SGHAT, FQNNGV. The CDR3 DNA reads TGCGCCGGCAGCTTAGTGGCGCTAGCGGGAACCGGGGAGCTGTTTTCT. It specifies CAGSLVALAGTGELFS.

Remarks on this clonotype: Its ends do not fully match the called genes, so a read error is possible. The V call is TRBV5-5, the J call TRBJ2-3; D remains unclear. Germline values: CDR1 SGHKS, CDR2 YYEKEE (reference sequence). The CDR3 is made up of 20 amino acids. This chain's CDR3 is CASSFERARTGIPGTDTQYF. In DNA form, the CDR3 reads TGTGCCAGTAGCTTCGAGCGTGCTCGTACCGGCATCCCAGGCACAGATACGCAGTATTTT.

This CDR3 reads CASSPRLAGEPRNEQFF. In DNA form, the CDR3 reads TGTGCCAGCAGTCCCCGCTTAGCGGGAGAACCCCGAAATGAGCAGTTCTTC. The chain is built from TRBV27 and TRBJ2-1; TRBD2 agrees at 9 bases. The CDR3 consists of 17 residues. From germline, CDR1 is MNHEY and CDR2 SMNVEV (reference sequence). V shed 5 bases, J shed 7 bases, and the junction held 15 bases outside the gene matches.

There are many counts of this clonotype. This rearrangement joins TRBV12-3 or TRBV12-4 to TRBJ2-5; D may be TRBD2 (5 bases). The CDR3 loop spans 12 amino acids. The germline V and J ends were trimmed by 3 bases and 4 bases, with 6 bases remaining between them. The CDR3 DNA is TGTGCCAGCAGTTTTGAGGGAGAGACCCAGTACTTC. It specifies CASSFEGETQYF.

Worth noting for this clonotype: Because it lacks the conserved phenylalanine or tryptophan at the end, this CDR3 is likely a read error. It is unclear where the CDR3 begins or ends on the DNA, so no DNA is shown, and the CDR3 is as TCRdb lists it. V gene TRBV12-3 or TRBV12-4 combines with J gene TRBJ2-1; TRBD2 is taken as the D call from the table, unchecked against the DNA. Both ends counted, the CDR3 spans 17 residues. The CDR3 spells CASSLGSGTSGSAPGFS.

The sample holds many counts of this clonotype. The CDR3 DNA is TGTGCTAGTGGTTTCTCCGGGGTATCGAACACCGGGGAGCTGTTTTTT. Translation: CASGFSGVSNTGELFF. This chain joins TRBV12-5 and TRBJ2-2, with D possibly TRBD2 on 5 matching bases. Looked up from germline, CDR1 is LGHNT and CDR2 is FRNRAP. This CDR3 contains 16 residues. Trimming left V 3 bases short and J 0 bases short, with 11 bases between.

Concerning this clonotype: Being one base from a much bigger clone, this may be a read error. The V gene is TRBV28, the J gene TRBJ2-1, with 11 bases fitting TRBD2. The CDR3 sequence is 15 residues long. The germline V gene has CDR1 MDHEN and CDR2 SYDVKM. CDR3 amino acids: CVSSPSGRSYNEQFF. The DNA for the CDR3 is TGTGTCAGCAGTCCTAGCGGGAGGTCCTACAATGAGCAGTTCTTC. The full variable domain, its missing parts supplied by reference TRBV28 and TRBJ2-1, is DVKVTQSSRYLVKRTGEKVFLECVQDMDHENMFWYRQDPGLGLRLIYFSYDVKMKEKGDIPEGYSVSREKKERFSLILESASTNQTSMYLCVSSPSGRSYNEQFFGPGTRLTVL.

For this clonotype: An end of the junction does not agree with germline; a read error may underlie this. The gene calls are TRBV11-2 and TRBJ2-1; the D gene is possibly TRBD2 (6 bases). This CDR3 spans 15 amino acids. Germline CDR1 reads SGHAT; CDR2 reads FQNNGV. CDR3 DNA sequence: TGTGCCAGCAGCCCGGAGGGCAACTCCTACAGTGATCAGTGCTTC. It is translated as CASSPEGNSYSDQCF. Looking up the rest from reference TRBV11-2 and TRBJ2-1 gives the full variable domain: EAGVAQSPRYKIIEKRQSVAFWCNPISGHATLYWYQQILGQGPKLLIQFQNNGVVDDSQLPKDRFSAERLKGVDSTLKIQPAKLEDSAVYLCASSPEGNSYSDQCFGPGTRLTVL.

About this clonotype: A read error may produce the germline difference seen at one junction end. The chain is built from TRBV6-5 and TRBJ2-2; possible D gene TRBD2, 5 bases. This CDR3 is 15 amino acids long. The germline V gene encodes CDR1 MNHEY and CDR2 SVGAGI. CDR3 nucleotides: TGTGTCAGCAGTTACGCACTGGATGGCACCGGGGAGCTGATTTTT. It yields the protein CVSSYALDGTGELIF.

This clonotype is medium-sized in the sample. The chain recombines TRBV11-2 with TRBJ2-1; 12 bases map to TRBD2. The germline V gene encodes CDR1 SGHAT and CDR2 FQNNGV. With 3 bases clipped from V and 2 bases from J, the junction kept 8 bases outside the gene matches. CDR3 size: 18 residues. CDR3 sequence reads: CASSFPRLAGEPYNEQFF. The CDR3 DNA is TGTGCCAGCAGCTTTCCTCGACTAGCGGGAGAACCCTACAATGAGCAGTTCTTC.

This clonotype was seen ten or more times. This chain links TRBV4-1 with TRBJ2-5; D not resolved. The CDR3 has 15 residues. Per the germline V gene, CDR1 is MGHRA and CDR2 is YSYEKL. V shed 0 bases and J shed 1 base, with 9 bases lying between them. DNA for the CDR3: TGCGCCAGCAGCCAAGATACGAACGGCCAAGAGACCCAGTACTTC. It yields the protein CASSQDTNGQETQYF.

Remarks on this clonotype: Lacking the conserved final phenylalanine or tryptophan, this CDR3 likely reflects a read error. J is TRBJ1-5 and V is TRBV6-6; tentative D call: TRBD1 (5 bases). The CDR3 length is 15 residues. The V end lost 7 bases, the J end lost 0 bases, and 13 bases lay between the germline ends. Germline CDR1 is MNHNY and CDR2 is SVGAGI (reference sequence). CDR3 in amino acids: CASKSGTDSNQPQHL. CDR3 bases: TGTGCCAGCAAGTCCGGGACCGATAGCAATCAGCCCCAGCATTTA.